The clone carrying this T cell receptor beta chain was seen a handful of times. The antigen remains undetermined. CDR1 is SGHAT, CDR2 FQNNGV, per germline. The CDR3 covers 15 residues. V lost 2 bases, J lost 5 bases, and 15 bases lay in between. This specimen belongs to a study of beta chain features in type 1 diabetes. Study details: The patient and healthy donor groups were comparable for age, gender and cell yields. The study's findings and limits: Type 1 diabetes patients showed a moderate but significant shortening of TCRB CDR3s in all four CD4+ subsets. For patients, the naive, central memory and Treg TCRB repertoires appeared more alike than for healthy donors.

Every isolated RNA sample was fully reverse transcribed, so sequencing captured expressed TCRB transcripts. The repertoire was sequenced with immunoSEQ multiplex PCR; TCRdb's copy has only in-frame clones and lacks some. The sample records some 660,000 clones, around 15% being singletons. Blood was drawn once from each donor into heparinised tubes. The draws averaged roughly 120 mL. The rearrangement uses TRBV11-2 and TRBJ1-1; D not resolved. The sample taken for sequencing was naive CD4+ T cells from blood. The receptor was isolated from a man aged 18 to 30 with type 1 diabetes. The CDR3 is CASSLPDGWSTEAFF. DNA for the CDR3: TGTGCCAGCAGCTTACCGGACGGCTGGTCGACTGAAGCTTTCTTT.